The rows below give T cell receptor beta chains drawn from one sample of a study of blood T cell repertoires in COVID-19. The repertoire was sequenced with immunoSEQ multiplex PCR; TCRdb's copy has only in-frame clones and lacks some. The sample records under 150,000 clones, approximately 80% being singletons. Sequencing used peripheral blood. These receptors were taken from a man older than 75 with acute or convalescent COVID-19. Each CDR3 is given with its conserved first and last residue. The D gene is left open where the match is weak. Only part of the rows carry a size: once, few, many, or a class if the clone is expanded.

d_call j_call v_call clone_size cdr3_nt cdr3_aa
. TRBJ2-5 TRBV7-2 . TGTGCCAGCAGCTTAGAAGGATGGAGGACGGTACAAGAGACCCAGTACTTC CASSLEGWRTVQETQYF
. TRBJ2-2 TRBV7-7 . TGTGCTAGCAGCCGAGGGGCGACAGGGAACACCGGGGAGCTGTTTTTT CASSRGATGNTGELFF
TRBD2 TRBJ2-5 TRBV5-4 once TGTGCCAGCAGCTCCAGCGGGGGGGAGGAGACCCAGTACTTC CASSSSGGEETQYF
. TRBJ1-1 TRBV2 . TGTGCCAGCAGTGAATTCGGGGAAACTGAAGCTTTCTTT CASSEFGETEAFF
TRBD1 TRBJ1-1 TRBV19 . TGTGCCAGTAGTGTAAAGGGACAGGGTGCTGAAGCTTTCTTT CASSVKGQGAEAFF
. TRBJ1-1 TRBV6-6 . TGTGCCAGCAGTTACTCGGGCCGGGGGGTGAGGACTGAAGCTTTCTTT CASSYSGRGVRTEAFF
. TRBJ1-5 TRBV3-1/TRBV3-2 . TGTGCCAGCAGCCTTCAGGGGAACAGCCATCAGCCCCAGCATTTT CASSLQGNSHQPQHF
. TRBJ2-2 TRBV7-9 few TGTGCCAGCAGCTTCGGACTCGGTCGTGGCACCGGGGAGCTGTTTTTT CASSFGLGRGTGELFF
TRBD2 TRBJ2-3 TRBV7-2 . TGTGCCAGCAGCTTCAATAGCGGGGGGGCCGGGGATACGCAGTATTTT CASSFNSGGAGDTQYF
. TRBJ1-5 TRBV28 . TGTGCCAGCAGGAAGGGGGGGAGCGGACAGCCCCAGCATTTT CASRKGGSGQPQHF
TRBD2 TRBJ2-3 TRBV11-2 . TGTGCCAGCAGCCCGGGACTAGCGGGGGCCACAGATACGCAGTATTTT CASSPGLAGATDTQYF
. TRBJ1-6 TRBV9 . TGTGCCAGCAGCGTAGCGAACAGAAATTCACCCCTCCACTTT CASSVANRNSPLHF
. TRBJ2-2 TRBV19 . TGTGCCAGTAGTATAGTTAGAGAGGTCCCCGGGGAGCTGTTTTTT CASSIVREVPGELFF
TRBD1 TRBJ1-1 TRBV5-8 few TGTGCCAGCAGCTTGGGGGGGACAGCGAACACTGAAGCTTTCTTT CASSLGGTANTEAFF
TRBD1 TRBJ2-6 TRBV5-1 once TGCGCCAGCAGCTCGGGGACAGGGGGCTCTGGGGCCAACGTCCTGACTTTC CASSSGTGGSGANVLTF
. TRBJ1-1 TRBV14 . TGTGCCAGCAGCCCGGGGGAGGCCACTGAAGCTTTCTTT CASSPGEATEAFF
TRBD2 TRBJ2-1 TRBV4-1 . TGCGCCAGCAGCCAAGATAGCGGGGTAAGGAAACAGTTCTTC CASSQDSGVRKQFF
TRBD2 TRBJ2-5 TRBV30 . TGTGCCTGGAGTACTTCCGGGGGGACTGGGACCCAGTACTTC CAWSTSGGTGTQYF
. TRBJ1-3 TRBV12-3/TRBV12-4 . TGTGCCAGCAGTGAAACTCAGGGGCACACCATATATTTT CASSETQGHTIYF
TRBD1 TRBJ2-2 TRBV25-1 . TGTGCCAGCAGTGATTTAACAGGGGTGACCGGGGAGCTGTTTTTT CASSDLTGVTGELFF
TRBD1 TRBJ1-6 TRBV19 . TGTGCCAGTAGTGGCAGACAGGGGAGCTCCTATAATTCACCCCTCCACTTT CASSGRQGSSYNSPLHF
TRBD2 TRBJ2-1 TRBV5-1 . TGCGCCAGCAGCTTACTAGCGGGGGGGAACTACAATGAGCAGTTCTTC CASSLLAGGNYNEQFF
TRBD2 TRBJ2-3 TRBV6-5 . TGTGCCAGCAGTCCTAGCGGGGGGGTCACAGATACGCAGTATTTT CASSPSGGVTDTQYF
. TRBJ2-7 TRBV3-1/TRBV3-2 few TGTGCCAGCAGCCAATCACTACGGCTTTACTTC CASSQSLRLYF
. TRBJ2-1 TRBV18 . TGTGCCAGCTCACCAGGGGCCTCATACAATGAGCAGTTCTTC CASSPGASYNEQFF
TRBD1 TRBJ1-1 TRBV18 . TGTGCCAGCTCACCGACAGGGGCCGGCACTGAAGCTTTCTTT CASSPTGAGTEAFF
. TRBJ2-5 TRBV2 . TGTGCCAGCAATGGAGGGTCCTGGGAGACCCAGTACTTC CASNGGSWETQYF
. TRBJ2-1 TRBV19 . TGTGCCAGTAGCCTCAGGGGGGACTCCTACAATGAGCAGTTCTTC CASSLRGDSYNEQFF
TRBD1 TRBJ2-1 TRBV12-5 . TGTGCTAGTGGTTTGCGGCCGACAGGGGAGCAGTTCTTC CASGLRPTGEQFF
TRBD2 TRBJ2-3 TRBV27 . TGTGCCAGCAGTTCTCGCTCGACTAGCTTAACAGATACGCAGTATTTT CASSSRSTSLTDTQYF
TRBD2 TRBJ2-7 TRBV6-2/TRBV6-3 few TGTGCCAGCAGTCCCTTAGGCGGGGGGCCCTCGGCCGAGCAGTACTTC CASSPLGGGPSAEQYF
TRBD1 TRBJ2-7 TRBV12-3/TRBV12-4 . TGTGCCAGCAGCCGCAGGGGGCCCTACGAGCAGTACTTC CASSRRGPYEQYF
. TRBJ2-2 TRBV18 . TGTGCCAGCTCTCCGGGTCCTCCCGGGGAGCTGTTTTTT CASSPGPPGELFF
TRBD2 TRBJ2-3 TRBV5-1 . TGCGCCAGCAGCCTGACTAGCGGGGGAGGCACAGATACGCAGTATTTT CASSLTSGGGTDTQYF
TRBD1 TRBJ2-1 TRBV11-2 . TGTGCCAGCAGCTTAGACAGGGGGACCTACAATGAGCAGTTCTTC CASSLDRGTYNEQFF
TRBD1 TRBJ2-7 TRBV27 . TGTGCCAGCAGTCCCGGGACAGGGGGCTGGTACGAGCAGTACTTC CASSPGTGGWYEQYF
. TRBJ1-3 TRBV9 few TGTGCCAGCAGCGTAGGACAAGGAAACACCATATATTTT CASSVGQGNTIYF
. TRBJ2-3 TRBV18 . TGTGCCAGCTCACCACCCTACAGGACAGATACGCAGTATTTT CASSPPYRTDTQYF
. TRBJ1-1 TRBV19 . TGTGCCAGTACCAGGGGCCGAGTAGCTTTCTTT CASTRGRVAFF
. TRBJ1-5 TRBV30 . TGTGCCTGGAGTGTAAAAGGCGGCCGCAATCAGCCCCAGCATTTT CAWSVKGGRNQPQHF
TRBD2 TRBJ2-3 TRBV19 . TGTGCCAGTAGTTCCGCCGGGACTAGCGGTTTCACAGATACGCAGTATTTT CASSSAGTSGFTDTQYF
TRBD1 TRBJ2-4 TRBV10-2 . TGCGCCAGCAGGGACACACAGGGGCTAGCCAAAAACATTCAGTACTTC CASRDTQGLAKNIQYF
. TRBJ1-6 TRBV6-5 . TGTGCCAGCAGAATAACAGGGCTCAATTCACCCCTCCACTTT CASRITGLNSPLHF
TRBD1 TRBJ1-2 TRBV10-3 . TGTGCCATCAAACCCGGGACAGGGGAGGATGGCTACACCTTC CAIKPGTGEDGYTF
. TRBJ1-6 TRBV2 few TGTGCCAGCAGCGGGGGGGTTAATTCACCCCTCCACTTT CASSGGVNSPLHF
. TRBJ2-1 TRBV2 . TGTGCCAGCAGTGAAGCGCTTACGGGAAACAATGAGCAGTTCTTC CASSEALTGNNEQFF
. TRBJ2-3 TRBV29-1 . TGCAGCGTTGGTGAGGGAACAGATACGCAGTATTTT CSVGEGTDTQYF
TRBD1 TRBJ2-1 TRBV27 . TGTGCCAGTCAACAGGGGGCCGGGCAGTTCTTC CASQQGAGQFF
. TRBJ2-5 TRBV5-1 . TGCGCCAGCAGCTTGGCCGAAGAGACCCAGTACTTC CASSLAEETQYF
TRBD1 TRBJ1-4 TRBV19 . TGTGCCAGTAGTATGTTCCCCGGACAGGGTTCCCAGACAACTAATGAAAAACTGTTTTTT CASSMFPGQGSQTTNEKLFF
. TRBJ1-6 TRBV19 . TGTGCCAGTAGTATCACCTGGCAGGGCCCTAATGGTTCACCCCTCCACTTT CASSITWQGPNGSPLHF
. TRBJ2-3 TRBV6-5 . TGTGCCAGCGCCTACACAGATACGCAGTATTTT CASAYTDTQYF
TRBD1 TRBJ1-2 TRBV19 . TGTGCCAGTAGCGCTACAGGGGGAGCTAACTATGGCTACACCTTC CASSATGGANYGYTF
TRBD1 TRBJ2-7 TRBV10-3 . TGTGCCATCAGAACCGGGACAGGGTCCTACGAGCAGTACTTC CAIRTGTGSYEQYF
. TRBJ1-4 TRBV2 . TGTGCCAGCAGTGAAGCTTACGGTATCGGACAGTCAAATGAAAAACTGTTTTTT CASSEAYGIGQSNEKLFF
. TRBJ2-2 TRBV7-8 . TGTGCCAGCAGCCTCAGCGGATTGGGCACCGGGGAGCTGTTTTTT CASSLSGLGTGELFF
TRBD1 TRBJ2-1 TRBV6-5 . TGTGCCAGCCGAGGCGGACAGGGGGCGATCAATGAGCAGTTCTTC CASRGGQGAINEQFF
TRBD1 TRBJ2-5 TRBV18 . TGTGCCAGCTCACCCCGGGACAGTGTGCAAGAGACCCAGTACTTC CASSPRDSVQETQYF